The 21 T cell receptor beta chains below come from one sample, sequenced in a study of T cell changes during pregnancy in multiple sclerosis. Sequencing used immunoSEQ multiplex PCR; TCRdb keeps in-frame clones, though not all of them. The table records 40,000 or so clones, around 90% of them present only once. Material: CD4+ T cells from peripheral blood mononuclear cells, obtained in the third trimester of pregnancy. The origin of the receptors is a female donor with multiple sclerosis, enrolled in a pregnancy study.

The chain employs TRBV27 and TRBJ2-7; TRBD1 is a possible D gene (5 bases). The germline V gene encodes CDR1 MNHEY and CDR2 SMNVEV (reference sequence). Trimming took off 6 bases at V and 6 bases at J, with 15 bases between the two ends. This CDR3 has 13 amino acids. CDR3 in amino acids: CASRRSGIGEQYF. In nucleotides, the CDR3 is TGTGCCAGCAGACGATCAGGGATCGGCGAGCAGTACTTC.

The chain couples TRBV30 to TRBJ1-1, with 8 bases lining up with TRBD1. Losses at the gene ends were 2 bases for V and 4 bases for J; bases not matched to a gene: 3. CDR1 GTSNPN and CDR2 SVGIG come from the germline V gene (reference sequence). This CDR3 has 13 residues. CDR3 DNA sequence: TGTGCCTGGAGTCAGGGGGCGAGCACTGAAGCTTTCTTT. Its translation is CAWSQGASTEAFF.

This chain connects TRBV7-6 to TRBJ2-7; 11 bases agree with TRBD2. Per germline, CDR1 SGHVS and CDR2 FNYEAQ. The CDR3 has 17 residues. J was trimmed by 9 bases and V by 2 bases; bases with no gene match: 15. This CDR3 reads CASSLTRPSGRSSVQYF. The DNA of the CDR3 is TGTGCCAGCAGCTTAACAAGGCCTAGCGGGAGGTCTAGCGTGCAGTACTTC. Looking up the rest from reference TRBV7-6 and TRBJ2-7 gives the full variable domain: GAGVSQSPRYKVTKRGQDVALRCDPISGHVSLYWYRQALGQGPEFLTYFNYEAQQDKSGLPNDRFSAERPEGSISTLTIQRTEQRDSAMYRCASSLTRPSGRSSVQYFGPGTRLTVT.

J is TRBJ2-1 and V is TRBV11-3; tentative D call: TRBD2 (5 bases). The CDR3 has 14 amino acids. CDR1 and CDR2 from the germline V gene are SGHNT and YENEEA. Trimming took 2 bases from V and 9 from J, leaving 14 bases between them. CDR3 in DNA: TGTGCCAGCAGCTTATTGACGGGGATAGGTGAGCAGTTCTTC. It codes for CASSLLTGIGEQFF. The full variable domain, rest sourced from reference TRBV11-3 and TRBJ2-1, is EAGVVQSPRYKIIEKKQPVAFWCNPISGHNTLYWYLQNLGQGPELLIRYENEEAVDDSQLPKDRFSAERLKGVDSTLKIQPAELGDSAVYLCASSLLTGIGEQFFGPGTRLTVL.

The chain is built from TRBV9 and TRBJ2-1; D is unresolved. Germline CDR1 reads SGDLS; CDR2 reads YYNGEE. The CDR3 spans 15 residues. V lost 0 bases and J 5 bases, leaving 12 bases between the germline ends. CDR3 region: CASSVGSASDNEQFF. CDR3 nucleotides: TGTGCCAGCAGCGTAGGATCAGCGTCCGACAATGAGCAGTTCTTC.

In this sample, this clone turned up once. This chain connects TRBV14 to TRBJ2-7; 12 bases map to TRBD2. The CDR3 spans 19 residues. The V segment lost 1 base and the J segment 0 bases; nucleotides outside the gene matches: 10. CDR1 SGHDN and CDR2 FVKESK come from the germline V gene. CDR3: CASSQGWLAGGFVSYEQYF. For the CDR3, the DNA is TGTGCCAGCAGCCAAGGTTGGCTAGCGGGAGGGTTCGTCTCCTACGAGCAGTACTTC.

V and J are TRBV15 and TRBJ2-7; D might be TRBD2 (6 bases). In germline, CDR1 is LNHNV, CDR2 YYDKDF (reference sequence). Trimming cost V 3 bases and J 3 bases, with 9 bases left between them. This CDR3 has 13 residues. The CDR3 loop reads CATSRGLNYEQYF. The CDR3 DNA reads as TGTGCCACCAGCAGGGGACTTAACTACGAGCAGTACTTC.

This clone was picked up a small number of times. The chain combines TRBV5-1 with TRBJ1-5; perhaps TRBD1 as D (6 bases). Germline CDR1 SGHRS, CDR2 YFSETQ. The CDR3 consists of 15 residues. Trimming removed 0 bases at V and 4 bases at J, with 11 bases between. As DNA, the CDR3 is TGCGCCAGCAGCTTGGAGGCAGGGGCAAATCAGCCCCAGCATTTT. Protein sequence: CASSLEAGANQPQHF.

This clone showed up just once. The chain recombines TRBV9 with TRBJ2-1, with 7 nucleotides matching TRBD1. The germline V gene has CDR1 SGDLS and CDR2 YYNGEE. V shed 2 bases, J shed 0 bases, and the junction held 2 bases outside the gene matches. This CDR3 region has 15 residues. CDR3 nucleotides: TGTGCCAGCAGCGTGACAGGGTTCTCCTACAATGAGCAGTTCTTC. This sequence encodes CASSVTGFSYNEQFF.

The V call is TRBV4-1, the J call TRBJ2-5; D remains ambiguous. Germline CDR1 reads MGHRA; CDR2 reads YSYEKL. Trimming pared 3 bases from V and 2 bases from J, leaving 7 bases between. The CDR3 is 13 residues long. The CDR3 region is CASSHLPQETQYF. For the CDR3, the DNA is TGCGCCAGCAGCCATCTCCCTCAAGAGACCCAGTACTTC.

Here the CDR3 reads CASSDRQGHGELFF. The DNA for the CDR3 is TGTGCCAGCAGTGACAGACAGGGGCACGGGGAGCTGTTTTTT. The chain has TRBV6-1 and TRBJ2-2, with 8 positions matching TRBD1. Germline CDR1 MNHNS, CDR2 SASEGT. V was clipped by 3 bases and J by 7 bases; unmatched bases: 4. CDR3 size: 14 residues.

J is TRBJ2-1 and V is TRBV7-2, with a tentative D call TRBD1 (6 bases). CDR3 size: 15 residues. Trimming took off 3 bases at V and 5 bases at J, with 14 bases between the two ends. In germline, CDR1 is SGHTA, CDR2 FQGNSA. The CDR3 DNA is TGTGCCAGCAGCTTTCCCTGGGGGCTCCACAATGAGCAGTTCTTC. It translates to CASSFPWGLHNEQFF. Combining the CDR3 with reference TRBV7-2 and TRBJ2-1 gives the whole variable domain GAGVSQSPSNKVTEKGKDVELRCDPISGHTALYWYRQSLGQGLEFLIYFQGNSAPDKSGLPSDRFSAERTGGSVSTLTIQRTQQEDSAVYLCASSFPWGLHNEQFFGPGTRLTVL.

This clone was detected only a few times. The V gene is TRBV30, the J gene TRBJ1-6, with TRBD1 matching 10 bases. V was pared by 1 base and J by 10 bases, with 7 bases of the junction left unmatched. The CDR3 length is 15 residues. Germline CDR1 reads GTSNPN; CDR2 reads SVGIG (reference sequence). This CDR3 is CAWSGKGTGESPLHF. CDR3 in DNA: TGTGCCTGGAGTGGAAAAGGGACAGGGGAGTCACCCCTCCACTTT.

This CDR3 reads CASSFPWGGEGDTQYF. Here the CDR3 DNA reads TGTGCCAGCAGCTTCCCGTGGGGGGGAGAGGGAGATACGCAGTATTTT. V and J are TRBV11-3 and TRBJ2-3; 7 positions agree with TRBD2. With 3 bases clipped from V and 5 bases from J, the junction kept 11 bases outside the gene matches. This CDR3 spans 16 amino acids. Looked up from germline, CDR1 is SGHNT and CDR2 is YENEEA.

This chain uses TRBV19 with TRBJ2-3, with D perhaps matching TRBD1 (5 bases). There are 14 residues in the CDR3. V was shortened by 7 bases and J by 0 bases, with 11 bases between the two germline ends. The germline gives CDR1 LNHDA, CDR2 SQIVND (reference sequence). This CDR3 reads CASKQGSSTDTQYF. The CDR3, as DNA: TGTGCCAGTAAGCAGGGCTCTAGCACAGATACGCAGTATTTT.

Only one count was recorded for this clone. The V call is TRBV5-5, the J call TRBJ2-1; 9 nucleotides align to TRBD2. The CDR3 loop spans 14 amino acids. V was pared by 4 bases and J by 3 bases, with 2 bases of the junction left unmatched. CDR1 is SGHKS, CDR2 YYEKEE, per germline (reference sequence). CDR3 sequence: CASSPLAGYNEQFF. For the CDR3, the DNA is TGTGCCAGCAGCCCACTAGCGGGCTACAATGAGCAGTTCTTC.

The chain is built from TRBV7-7 and TRBJ2-2; D is perhaps TRBD2 (6 bases). In germline, CDR1 is SSHAT, CDR2 FNYEAQ (reference sequence). V gave up 4 bases and J gave up 6 bases, with 15 bases separating them. The CDR3 runs to 15 residues. CDR3 DNA: TGTGCCAGCAGCTCCCTTACGGGAGCGTCCGGGGAGCTGTTTTTT. Encoded protein: CASSSLTGASGELFF. The full variable domain, its missing parts supplied by reference TRBV7-7 and TRBJ2-2, is GAGVSQSPRYKVTKRGQDVTLRCDPISSHATLYWYQQALGQGPEFLTYFNYEAQPDKSGLPSDRFSAERPEGSISTLTIQRTEQRDSAMYRCASSSLTGASGELFFGEGSRLTVL.

The chain is built from TRBV5-1 and TRBJ2-1; TRBD2 agrees at 11 bases. J lost 8 bases, V lost 0 bases, and 7 bases had no gene match. CDR1 is SGHRS, CDR2 YFSETQ, per germline. The CDR3 extends over 16 amino acids. CDR3 region: CASSLGLAGYRDEQFF. The CDR3 DNA reads as TGCGCCAGCAGCTTGGGACTAGCGGGATATAGGGATGAGCAGTTCTTC.

Turning to this clone: The junction does not match germline at one end; this may be a read error. The rearrangement joins TRBV27 to TRBJ2-5, with D uncertain. CDR1 MNHEY and CDR2 SMNVEV come from the germline V gene (reference sequence). This CDR3 region has 14 residues. In nucleotides, the CDR3 is TGTGCCAGCAGTATATCCCGGGTGCGGGAGACCCAGTACTTC. As protein: CASSISRVRETQYF.

The gene calls are TRBV5-4 and TRBJ2-1; D may be TRBD2 (6 bases). The CDR3 runs to 15 residues. Trimming took 1 base from V and 10 from J, leaving 18 bases between them. Per germline, CDR1 SGHNT and CDR2 YYREEE (reference sequence). CDR3 coding DNA: TGTGCCAGCAGCTTGACAATAGAAGGAGGGAGAGAGCAGTTCTTC. This gives the protein CASSLTIEGGREQFF.

V gene TRBV11-1 combines with J gene TRBJ2-4; 10 bases are a match to TRBD1. Germline values: CDR1 SGHAT, CDR2 FQDESV (reference sequence). The CDR3 has 15 residues. With V trimmed by 5 bases and J by 5 bases, 6 bases remained unmatched. This chain's CDR3 is CASSPTGGFENIQYF. CDR3 DNA: TGTGCCAGCAGCCCGACAGGGGGCTTTGAAAACATTCAGTACTTC.